This TCR beta chain was documented in a study of T cell changes during pregnancy in multiple sclerosis. Losses at the gene ends were 6 bases for V and 0 bases for J; bases not matched to a gene: 11. This CDR3 has 18 residues. The germline V gene has CDR1 MNHEY and CDR2 SMNVEV (reference sequence). The data were produced by immunoSEQ multiplex PCR, yet TCRdb's version contains in-frame clones alone and is incomplete. Seen here are 100,000 or so clones, roughly 92% observed once, and the top ten hold 0.99%. This chain uses TRBV27 with TRBJ2-2; 9 positions agree with TRBD2. The sequence derives from a female donor with multiple sclerosis, enrolled in a pregnancy study. The sample consisted of peripheral blood, taken after pregnancy. Here the CDR3 DNA reads TGTGCCAGCAGCCTTCAAAGCGGGAGGTACGCGAACACCGGGGAGCTGTTTTTT. Translated, it gives CASSLQSGRYANTGELFF.